This TCR beta chain stems from a study of cytomegalovirus exposure and HLA in healthy donors. Whole-study results and caveats: There were 150 to 200 TCR beta chains listed as cytomegalovirus-associated.

This clone was picked up a small number of times. What it binds is unknown. This PCR relied on a set of 60 Vbeta primers and 13 Jbeta primers. This table comes from immunoSEQ multiplex PCR, and its TCRdb copy is limited to in-frame clones, with some not included. The repertoire includes about 190,000 clones, more than 75% of them detected once, and 1.5% to 2% sits in the top ten. V shed 6 bases and J 4 bases; nucleotides not matched to a gene: 10. Per the germline V gene, CDR1 is SNHLY and CDR2 is FYNNEI. The CDR3 contains 15 residues. Samples came from healthy bone marrow donors. Sequencing was performed on PBMCs. The chain uses TRBV2 and TRBJ1-2; TRBD1 agrees at 8 bases. The receptor was derived from a woman aged 45-59 years in good health and CMV-seronegative. The CDR3 bases are TGTGCCAGCAGGGCCTCGACAGGGGCGATCTATGGCTACACCTTC. It codes for CASRASTGAIYGYTF.